This T cell receptor (beta chain) was identified during a study of T cell responses to AZD1222 COVID-19 vaccine. TCRdb's copy holds only in-frame clones and misses some; the assay was immunoSEQ multiplex PCR. This table has about 110,000 clones, about 88% appearing once. The CDR3 runs to 14 residues. With 4 bases removed from V and 4 bases from J, the gap between germline ends came to 14 bases. The germline CDR1 and CDR2 sequences are SGHRS and YFSETQ. The source was peripheral blood, collected on day 0 of AZD1222 vaccination. The chain is built from TRBV5-1 and TRBJ2-5, with D perhaps given as TRBD1 or TRBD2 (5 bases each). This sequence originates from an adult in good health. CDR3 coding DNA: TGCGCCAGCAGCACGCATGGTGGGGGAGAGACCCAGTACTTC. This translates into CASSTHGGGETQYF. Combining the CDR3 with reference TRBV5-1 and TRBJ2-5 gives the whole variable domain KAGVTQTPRYLIKTRGQQVTLSCSPISGHRSVSWYQQTPGQGLQFLFEYFSETQRNKGNFPGRFSGRQFSNSRSEMNVSTLELGDSALYLCASSTHGGGETQYFGPGTRLLVL.